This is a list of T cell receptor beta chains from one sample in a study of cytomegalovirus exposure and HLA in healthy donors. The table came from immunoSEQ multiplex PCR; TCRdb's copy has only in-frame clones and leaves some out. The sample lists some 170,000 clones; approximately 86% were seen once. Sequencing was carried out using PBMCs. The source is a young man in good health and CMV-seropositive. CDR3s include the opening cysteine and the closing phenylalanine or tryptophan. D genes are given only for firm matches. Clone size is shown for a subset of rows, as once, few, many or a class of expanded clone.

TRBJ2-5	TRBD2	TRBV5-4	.	CASSPRRTSGGAGETQYF	TGTGCCAGCAGCCCTAGACGGACTAGCGGGGGGGCGGGGGAGACCCAGTACTTC
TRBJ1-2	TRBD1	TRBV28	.	CASSPATGTGPLSYGYTF	TGTGCCAGCAGCCCGGCCACCGGGACAGGGCCATTAAGCTATGGCTACACCTTC
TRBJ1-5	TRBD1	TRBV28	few	CASETGGSNQPQHF	TGTGCCAGCGAAACAGGGGGTTCTAATCAGCCCCAGCATTTT
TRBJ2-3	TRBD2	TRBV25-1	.	CASTPSQLAGTDTQYF	TGTGCCAGCACCCCGAGTCAACTAGCGGGGACAGATACGCAGTATTTT
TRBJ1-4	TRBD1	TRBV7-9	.	CASSLALETGPNEKLFF	TGTGCCAGCAGCTTAGCGCTAGAGACAGGGCCTAATGAAAAACTGTTTTTT
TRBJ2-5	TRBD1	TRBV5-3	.	CARSRTGCETQYF	TGTGCCAGAAGCCGGACAGGGTGTGAGACCCAGTACTTC
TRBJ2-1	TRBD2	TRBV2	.	CASRAGTTIDEQFF	TGTGCCAGCAGAGCCGGGACTACCATAGATGAGCAGTTCTTC
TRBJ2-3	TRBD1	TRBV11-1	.	CASSDPGQGDPISTDTQYF	TGTGCCAGCAGCGATCCGGGACAGGGGGACCCGATTAGCACAGATACGCAGTATTTT
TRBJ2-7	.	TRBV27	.	CASLSGYEQYF	TGTGCCTCGCTAAGCGGGTACGAGCAGTACTTC
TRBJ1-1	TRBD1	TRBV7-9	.	CASSSQGGVPPEAFF	TGTGCCAGCAGCTCCCAGGGGGGAGTCCCCCCTGAAGCTTTCTTT
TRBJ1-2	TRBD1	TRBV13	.	CASSGQGRDGYTF	TGTGCCAGCAGCGGACAGGGGAGGGATGGCTACACCTTC